One sample yielded the 20 T cell receptor beta chains listed below, sequenced in a study of cytomegalovirus exposure and HLA in healthy donors. Here immunoSEQ multiplex PCR was the method, and the copy in TCRdb shows in-frame clones only, minus some. The sample holds about 360,000 clones, 86% seen once. Input material: PBMCs. The receptors shown here come from a woman under 30 in good health and CMV-seronegative.

The chain employs TRBV4-1 and TRBJ1-2; D is unresolved. V dropped 4 bases and J dropped 8 bases, with 20 bases sitting between them. Germline V lookup: CDR1 MGHRA, CDR2 YSYEKL. The CDR3 loop spans 15 amino acids. Written as DNA, the CDR3 is TGCGCCAGCAGCCCCGGAATCGGAGCGGGAAAAGGCTACACCTTC. Protein: CASSPGIGAGKGYTF.

The rearrangement joins TRBV6-6 to TRBJ1-2; TRBD1 matches 10 bases. Germline assignment: CDR1 MNHNY and CDR2 SVGAGI (reference sequence). Unmatched junction bases numbered 3, after V lost 0 bases and J lost 8 bases. This CDR3 comprises 14 residues. The CDR3 DNA sequence: TGTGCCAGCAGTTACTCCGACAGGGGGCGCGGCTACACCTTC. As protein: CASSYSDRGRGYTF.

The rearrangement joins TRBV5-1 to TRBJ2-1, with TRBD2 matching over 8 bases. In germline, CDR1 is SGHRS, CDR2 YFSETQ. CDR3 length equals 15 residues. V lost 2 bases and J lost 4; bases outside the gene matches: 5. CDR3 nucleotides: TGCGCCAGCAGCTTTGGAGCGGGGGAGTACAATGAGCAGTTCTTC. Translated: CASSFGAGEYNEQFF.

The chain has TRBV2 and TRBJ1-4; D might be TRBD1 (5 bases). Trimming shortened V by 8 bases and J by 7 bases, and 17 bases separated the two germline ends. Germline CDR1 and CDR2: SNHLY and FYNNEI. The CDR3 extends over 14 amino acids. CDR3 loop: CASRGGGAGEKLFF. The CDR3 DNA reads TGTGCCAGCCGGGGGGGAGGAGCCGGTGAAAAACTGTTTTTT.

The chain has TRBV9 and TRBJ2-7, with D possibly TRBD1 on 6 matching bases. This CDR3 contains 15 residues. Per the germline V gene, CDR1 is SGDLS and CDR2 is YYNGEE. Trimming left V 0 bases short and J 2 bases short, with 12 bases between. The CDR3: CASSVEGRGAYEQYF. The CDR3 nucleotides read TGTGCCAGCAGCGTAGAGGGCAGGGGCGCCTACGAGCAGTACTTC.

This clone was found once. The chain links TRBV25-1 to TRBJ2-1; TRBD1 agrees at 8 bases. V was clipped by 4 bases and J by 9 bases; unmatched bases: 11. This CDR3 has 15 residues. The germline gives CDR1 MGHDK, CDR2 SYGVNS. CDR3 DNA: TGTGCCAGCAGTGGGCCGGGACAGGTGTTTTCTGAGCAGTTCTTC. As protein: CASSGPGQVFSEQFF.

V and J are TRBV11-2 and TRBJ1-1; a weak D match, TRBD1 (5 bases). The CDR3 runs to 14 residues. V lost 1 base and J lost 1, with 7 bases in between. Germline V gives CDR1 SGHAT, CDR2 FQNNGV. The CDR3 protein is CASSLAGPNTEAFF. CDR3 bases: TGTGCCAGCAGCTTAGCAGGGCCGAACACTGAAGCTTTCTTT.

The count of this clone is one. The chain uses TRBV27 and TRBJ1-2, with 7 bases that match TRBD1. Per the germline V gene, CDR1 is MNHEY and CDR2 is SMNVEV (reference sequence). V was pared by 2 bases and J by 5 bases, with 2 bases of the junction left unmatched. This CDR3 spans 13 amino acids. The CDR3 loop reads CASSLTRGYGYTF. As DNA, the CDR3 is TGTGCCAGCAGTTTAACCAGGGGGTATGGCTACACCTTC.

V and J are TRBV19 and TRBJ1-2; D is undetermined. The length of the CDR3 is 10 residues. Looked up from germline, CDR1 is LNHDA and CDR2 is SQIVND (reference sequence). Trimming pared 10 bases from V and 7 bases from J, leaving 10 bases between. Written as DNA, the CDR3 is TGTGCCATAAGCGGTTCTGGCTACACCTTC. Protein sequence: CAISGSGYTF.

The rearrangement joins TRBV28 to TRBJ1-3; D remains ambiguous. Germline CDR1 MDHEN, CDR2 SYDVKM. The V and J ends lost 4 bases and 0 bases respectively, with 13 bases between them. CDR3 length equals 16 residues. The CDR3, as DNA: TGTGCCAGCAGTTCTAGTGGTCGGAGCTCTGGAAACACCATATATTTT. Encoded protein: CASSSSGRSSGNTIYF.

This chain links TRBV7-9 with TRBJ2-7; D is undetermined. V was shortened by 6 bases and J by 0 bases, with 12 bases between the two germline ends. Germline CDR1 is SEHNR and CDR2 is FQNEAQ (reference sequence). CDR3 length equals 14 residues. CDR3 protein: CASSLGASSYEQYF. CDR3 sequence (DNA): TGTGCCAGCAGTTTGGGCGCGAGCTCCTACGAGCAGTACTTC.

This clone was observed once. The chain has TRBV15 and TRBJ2-2; 9 positions agree with TRBD1. There are 14 residues in the CDR3. Germline assignment: CDR1 LNHNV and CDR2 YYDKDF (reference sequence). With 3 bases clipped from V and 7 bases from J, the junction kept 3 bases outside the gene matches. The CDR3 spells CATSSGTGIGELFF. The CDR3 region has the DNA TGTGCCACCAGCAGCGGGACAGGGATCGGGGAGCTGTTTTTT.

The chain uses TRBV9 and TRBJ2-1; 10 positions match TRBD2. Germline V CDR1 and CDR2: SGDLS, YYNGEE. After removal of 3 bases from V and 5 bases from J, the junction contained 5 bases not matched to a gene. There are 15 residues in the CDR3. The CDR3 protein is CASSAGLAVNNEQFF. Written as DNA, the CDR3 is TGTGCCAGCAGCGCCGGACTAGCGGTGAACAATGAGCAGTTCTTC.

The chain couples TRBV30 to TRBJ2-5; 9 bases fit TRBD2. The CDR3 extends over 16 amino acids. The V gene's germline CDR1 is GTSNPN and CDR2 SVGIG (reference sequence). The trim removed 4 bases at V and 2 bases at J, leaving 11 bases unmatched. CDR3 residues: CAWKGGGGGPQETQYF. DNA of the CDR3: TGTGCCTGGAAAGGGGGCGGGGGGGGCCCACAAGAGACCCAGTACTTC. Drawing the rest from reference TRBV30 and TRBJ2-5, the complete variable domain is SQTIHQWPATLVQPVGSPLSLECTVEGTSNPNLYWYRQAAGRGLQLLFYSVGIGQISSEVPQNLSASRPQDRQFILSSKKLLLSDSGFYLCAWKGGGGGPQETQYFGPGTRLLVL.

This rearrangement joins TRBV6-1 to TRBJ1-3; maybe TRBD1 (6 bases). With 0 bases removed from V and 4 bases from J, the gap between germline ends came to 10 bases. Germline CDR1 MNHNS, CDR2 SASEGT. This CDR3 has 15 residues. As DNA, the CDR3 is TGTGCCAGCAGTGAAGCCACAGGGAGCGGAAACACCATATATTTT. This gives the protein CASSEATGSGNTIYF.

V and J are TRBV6-1 and TRBJ1-1; 10 positions agree with TRBD1. In germline, CDR1 is MNHNS, CDR2 SASEGT. The CDR3 has 15 residues. Trimming removed 6 bases from V and 3 bases from J; junction bases left unmatched: 7. The CDR3 here is CASRLDRGQYTEAFF. The CDR3, as DNA: TGTGCCAGCAGACTAGACAGGGGGCAGTACACTGAAGCTTTCTTT.

The chain recombines TRBV6-1 with TRBJ2-2; D unresolved. The germline V gene has CDR1 MNHNS and CDR2 SASEGT. The CDR3 covers 15 residues. Trimming took 3 bases from V and 0 from J, leaving 8 bases between them. CDR3 residues: CASSEGPTNTGELFF. In DNA form, the CDR3 reads TGTGCCAGCAGTGAGGGCCCGACGAACACCGGGGAGCTGTTTTTT.

The chain has TRBV7-6 and TRBJ2-7; TRBD2 aligns across 12 bases. Germline V CDR1 and CDR2: SGHVS, FNYEAQ. The CDR3 sequence is 15 residues long. The ends lost 3 bases at V and 7 bases at J; junction bases unmatched: 7. The CDR3 sequence is CASSLLGTSGYEQYF. As DNA, the CDR3 is TGTGCCAGCAGCTTGCTTGGGACTAGCGGGTATGAGCAGTACTTC. The variable domain in full, with the rest retrieved from reference TRBV7-6 and TRBJ2-7, is GAGVSQSPRYKVTKRGQDVALRCDPISGHVSLYWYRQALGQGPEFLTYFNYEAQQDKSGLPNDRFSAERPEGSISTLTIQRTEQRDSAMYRCASSLLGTSGYEQYFGPGTRLTVT.

The genes are TRBV6-5 and TRBJ1-5, with TRBD1 identical over 9 bases. This CDR3 has 14 amino acids. J lost 3 bases, V lost 4 bases, and 1 base had no gene match. Germline CDR1 and CDR2: MNHEY and SVGAGI. The CDR3 here is CASSWTGVNQPQHF. The CDR3 region has the DNA TGTGCCAGCAGTTGGACAGGGGTCAATCAGCCCCAGCATTTT.

The V and J genes are TRBV30 and TRBJ1-1; D is uncertain. This CDR3 spans 13 amino acids. The germline V gene encodes CDR1 GTSNPN and CDR2 SVGIG (reference sequence). Trimming stripped 2 bases from V and 6 bases from J, with 13 bases between. CDR3 residues: CAWSTGRISEAFF. CDR3 bases: TGTGCCTGGAGTACCGGTCGAATTTCTGAAGCTTTCTTT.